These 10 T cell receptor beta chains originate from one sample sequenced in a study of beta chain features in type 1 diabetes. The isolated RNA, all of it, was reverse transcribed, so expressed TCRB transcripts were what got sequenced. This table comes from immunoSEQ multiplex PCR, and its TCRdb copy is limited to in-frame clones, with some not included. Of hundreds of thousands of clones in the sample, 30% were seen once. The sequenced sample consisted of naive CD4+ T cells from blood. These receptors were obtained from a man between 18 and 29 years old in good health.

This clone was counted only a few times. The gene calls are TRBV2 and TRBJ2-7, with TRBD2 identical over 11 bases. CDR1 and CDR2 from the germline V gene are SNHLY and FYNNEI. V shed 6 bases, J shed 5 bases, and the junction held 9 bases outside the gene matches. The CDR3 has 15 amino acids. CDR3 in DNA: TGTGCCAGCAGAATAGCGGGAGGGCCTCCACACGAGCAGTACTTC. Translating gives CASRIAGGPPHEQYF.

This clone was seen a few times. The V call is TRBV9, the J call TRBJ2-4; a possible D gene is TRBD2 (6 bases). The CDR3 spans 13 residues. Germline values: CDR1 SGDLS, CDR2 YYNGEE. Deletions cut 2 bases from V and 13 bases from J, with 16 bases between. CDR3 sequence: CASSVGTRDSQYF. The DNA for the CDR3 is TGTGCCAGCAGCGTTGGGACCCGGGACTCCCAGTACTTC.

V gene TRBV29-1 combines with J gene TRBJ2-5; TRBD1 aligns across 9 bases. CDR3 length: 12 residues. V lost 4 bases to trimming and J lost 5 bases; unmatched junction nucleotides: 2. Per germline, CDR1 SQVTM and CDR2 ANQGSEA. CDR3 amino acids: CSVVGTGETQYF. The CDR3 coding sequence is TGCAGCGTTGTAGGGACAGGGGAGACCCAGTACTTC.

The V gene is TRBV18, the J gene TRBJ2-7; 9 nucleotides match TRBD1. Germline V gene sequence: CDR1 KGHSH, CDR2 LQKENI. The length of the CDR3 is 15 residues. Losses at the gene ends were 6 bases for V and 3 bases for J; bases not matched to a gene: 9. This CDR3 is CASSQSSGQGYEQYF. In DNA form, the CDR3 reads TGTGCCAGCTCCCAAAGTTCGGGACAGGGCTACGAGCAGTACTTC. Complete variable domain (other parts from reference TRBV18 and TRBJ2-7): NAGVMQNPRHLVRRRGQEARLRCSPMKGHSHVYWYRQLPEEGLKFMVYLQKENIIDESGMPKERFSAEFPKEGPSILRIQQVVRGDSAAYFCASSQSSGQGYEQYFGPGTRLTVT.

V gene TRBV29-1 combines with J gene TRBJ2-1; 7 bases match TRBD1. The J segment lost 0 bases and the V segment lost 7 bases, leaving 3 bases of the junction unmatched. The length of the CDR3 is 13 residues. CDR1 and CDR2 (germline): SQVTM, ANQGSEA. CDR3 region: CSAGQDSYNEQFF. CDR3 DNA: TGCAGCGCCGGACAGGACTCCTACAATGAGCAGTTCTTC.

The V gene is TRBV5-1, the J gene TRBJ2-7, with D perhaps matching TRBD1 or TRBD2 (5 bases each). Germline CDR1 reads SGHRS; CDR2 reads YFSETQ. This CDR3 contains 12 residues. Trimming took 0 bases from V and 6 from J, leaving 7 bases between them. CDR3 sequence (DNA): TGCGCCAGCAGCTTGGAGGGGAGCGAGCAGTACTTC. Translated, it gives CASSLEGSEQYF.

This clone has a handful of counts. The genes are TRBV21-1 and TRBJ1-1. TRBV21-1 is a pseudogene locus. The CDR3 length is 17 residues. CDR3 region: CASSKGVRVTKDTEAFF. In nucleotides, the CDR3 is TGTGCCAGCAGCAAAGGGGTAAGGGTGACGAAGGACACTGAAGCTTTCTTT.

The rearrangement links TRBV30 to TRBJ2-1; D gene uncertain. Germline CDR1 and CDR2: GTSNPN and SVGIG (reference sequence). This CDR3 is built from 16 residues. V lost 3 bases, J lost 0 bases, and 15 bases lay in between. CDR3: CAWSIRPMSSYNEQFF. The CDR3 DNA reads TGTGCCTGGAGCATTCGACCGATGAGCTCCTACAATGAGCAGTTCTTC.

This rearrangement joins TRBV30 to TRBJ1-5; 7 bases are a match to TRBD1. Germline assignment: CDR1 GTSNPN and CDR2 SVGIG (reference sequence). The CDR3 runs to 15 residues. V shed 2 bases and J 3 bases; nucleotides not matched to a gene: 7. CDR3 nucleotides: TGTGCCTGGAGTCGGACAGGCCCTCTCAATCAGCCCCAGCATTTT. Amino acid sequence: CAWSRTGPLNQPQHF.

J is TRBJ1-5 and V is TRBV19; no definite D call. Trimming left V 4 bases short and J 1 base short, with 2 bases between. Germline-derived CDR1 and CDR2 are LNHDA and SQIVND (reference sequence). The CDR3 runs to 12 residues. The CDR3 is CASSTSNQPQHF. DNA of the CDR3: TGTGCCAGTAGTACCAGCAATCAGCCCCAGCATTTT.